These T cell receptor beta chains were read from a single sample in a study of cytomegalovirus exposure and HLA in healthy donors. The table came from immunoSEQ multiplex PCR; TCRdb's copy has only in-frame clones and leaves some out. The repertoire holds 150,000 to 200,000 clones, with 9.5% as singletons. The sequencing input was PBMCs. These receptors were collected from a woman aged 30 to 39 in good health and CMV-seropositive. The CDR3 runs from the conserved cysteine through the conserved F or W. The D gene is left open where the match is weak. Size is omitted from some rows. Given values are once, few, many or a class for expanded clones.

D gene,clone size,J gene,CDR3 length,V gene,CDR3 DNA,CDR3 protein
TRBD2,.,TRBJ2-7,14,TRBV28,TGTGCCAGCAGTGTAGCGGGAGGGTCCTACGAGCAGTACTTC,CASSVAGGSYEQYF
TRBD1,few,TRBJ1-2,15,TRBV6-5,TGTGCCAGCAGTTACGGACAGGGGTATCGGTATGGCTACACCTTC,CASSYGQGYRYGYTF
TRBD1,few,TRBJ2-7,12,TRBV6-6,TGTGCCAGCAGCGACAGGGTGCACGAGCAGTACTTC,CASSDRVHEQYF
.,.,TRBJ1-1,12,TRBV2,TGTGCCAGCAGTGGGCCTCCAAGTGAAGCTTTCTTT,CASSGPPSEAFF
TRBD1,few,TRBJ2-7,16,TRBV6-8,TGTGCCAGCAGTTACCGGTCGGGACAGGGGGCCGACGAGCAGTACTTC,CASSYRSGQGADEQYF
.,few,TRBJ2-5,15,TRBV19,TGTGCCAGTAGGGCGCAGGTCAGGCCCGAAGAGACCCAGTACTTC,CASRAQVRPEETQYF
TRBD1,.,TRBJ2-5,13,TRBV30,TGTGCCTGGAGTTCCGGGACAGTCGAGACCCAGTACTTC,CAWSSGTVETQYF
.,.,TRBJ1-3,16,TRBV6-1,TGTGCCAGCAGTGAGAACAGGGCTACCTCTGGAAACACCATATATTTT,CASSENRATSGNTIYF
.,.,TRBJ2-7,15,TRBV5-4,TGTGCCAGCAGTTGGGACGGGGGGCGCCCCTACGAGCAGTACTTC,CASSWDGGRPYEQYF
.,.,TRBJ2-7,13,TRBV15,TGTGCCACCAGCAGAGATGTCAGGGACGAGCAGTACTTC,CATSRDVRDEQYF
TRBD2,.,TRBJ2-3,18,TRBV5-4,TGTGCCAGCAGCTTCTACCTGGGTAGCGGGAGTGTCACAGATACGCAGTATTTT,CASSFYLGSGSVTDTQYF
TRBD2,.,TRBJ2-3,16,TRBV5-4,TGTGCCAGCAGCTTGGGGACTAGCGGACGTCACGATACGCAGTATTTT,CASSLGTSGRHDTQYF
TRBD2,few,TRBJ2-3,18,TRBV13,TGTGCCAGCAGCTCCGGACTAGGGGCCGCGCCTAGCACAGATACGCAGTATTTT,CASSSGLGAAPSTDTQYF
.,.,TRBJ2-2,16,TRBV7-2,TGTGCCAGCAGCTTAGTTAGAGCGGTGAACACCGGGGAGCTGTTTTTT,CASSLVRAVNTGELFF
TRBD1,few,TRBJ1-4,14,TRBV2,TGTGCCAGCAGTATCCAGGGGGCGGGTGAAAAACTGTTTTTT,CASSIQGAGEKLFF
.,once,TRBJ2-2,14,TRBV5-1,TGCGCCAGCAGCCAACAGCCGAACACCGGGGAGCTGTTTTTT,CASSQQPNTGELFF
.,few,TRBJ1-5,15,TRBV2,TGTGCCAGCAGCAGTCACTCGGGAAGCAATCAGCCCCAGCATTTT,CASSSHSGSNQPQHF
.,.,TRBJ2-7,11,TRBV6-1,TGTGCCAGCAGTGAAGCGGCCCCCCAGTACTTC,CASSEAAPQYF
.,.,TRBJ2-1,11,TRBV9,TGTGCCAGCAGCGTAGCGAATGAGCAGTTCTTC,CASSVANEQFF
TRBD1,.,TRBJ2-7,13,TRBV2,TGTGCCAGCAGCAAGGACAGGAACTACGAGCAGTACTTC,CASSKDRNYEQYF
TRBD2,few,TRBJ2-3,16,TRBV5-1,TGCGCCAGCAGCTTCGGGACTAGCACTAGCACAGATACGCAGTATTTT,CASSFGTSTSTDTQYF
TRBD1,.,TRBJ1-5,15,TRBV2,TGTGCCAGCAGTGACCCCGACAGGGGAAATCAGCCCCAGCATTTT,CASSDPDRGNQPQHF
.,.,TRBJ2-3,14,TRBV5-6,TGTGCCAGCAGCCGACCTCCGGGGACAGATACGCAGTATTTT,CASSRPPGTDTQYF
.,few,TRBJ2-7,12,TRBV7-8,TGTGCCAGCAGCCAAGGGGAGGAACGGAGGTACTTC,CASSQGEERRYF
.,few,TRBJ1-1,14,TRBV5-1,TGCGCCAGCAGCTTGGGTGGGGCATACACTGAAGCTTTCTTT,CASSLGGAYTEAFF
TRBD2,.,TRBJ2-1,15,TRBV11-2,TGTGCCAGCAGCCCTACCCCCCTAGCGGGCAATGAGCAGTTCTTC,CASSPTPLAGNEQFF
TRBD1,.,TRBJ1-5,15,TRBV10-3,TGTGCCACGCGGGACAGCACTTATAGCAATCAGCCCCAGCATTTT,CATRDSTYSNQPQHF
TRBD2,.,TRBJ2-5,14,TRBV7-9,TGTGCCAGCAGCCTGCGGGAGGGCCGAGAGACCCAGTACTTC,CASSLREGRETQYF
.,.,TRBJ2-1,15,TRBV6-5,TGTGCCAGCAGTTACCCCGGGACTTTCTACAATGAGCAGTTCTTC,CASSYPGTFYNEQFF
TRBD1,few,TRBJ2-7,13,TRBV10-2,TGCGCCAGCAGTGCCGGGACAGGCCGCGAGCAGTACTTC,CASSAGTGREQYF
TRBD1,.,TRBJ1-2,14,TRBV27,TGTGCCAGCAGTGCGGACAGGGGGCTCTATGGCTACACCTTC,CASSADRGLYGYTF
.,.,TRBJ1-2,12,TRBV27,TGTGCCAGCAGTGCCGGAGAGGGTGGCTACACCTTC,CASSAGEGGYTF
.,.,TRBJ2-1,16,TRBV5-1,TGCGCCAGCAGCTTGGTTGGGACAAGCTCCTACAATGAGCAGTTCTTC,CASSLVGTSSYNEQFF
.,few,TRBJ2-1,16,TRBV7-2,TGTGCCAGCAGCCCGACGGCTAGCCGGGGTTACAATGAGCAGTTCTTC,CASSPTASRGYNEQFF
.,.,TRBJ2-3,14,TRBV6-4,TGTGCCAGCAGTGATTGGGGGGGCACAGATACGCAGTATTTT,CASSDWGGTDTQYF
TRBD1,few,TRBJ2-2,18,TRBV15,TGTGCCACCAGCAGATCAGCTAGGACAGGGGGTCACACCGGGGAGCTGTTTTTT,CATSRSARTGGHTGELFF
TRBD1,.,TRBJ2-7,14,TRBV12-5,TGTGCTAGTGGTTCGCCCACGACAGGGGATCCGCAGTACTTC,CASGSPTTGDPQYF
.,few,TRBJ1-5,14,TRBV19,TGTGCCAGTAGTCCCAACAAACATGATCAGCCCCAGCATTTT,CASSPNKHDQPQHF
.,.,TRBJ1-5,15,TRBV18,TGTGCCAGCTCACCAGGTCAGGGGAACAATCAGCCCCAGCATTTT,CASSPGQGNNQPQHF
TRBD1,few,TRBJ1-3,14,TRBV6-6,TGTGCCATTTGGATCGGGACAGGGGGAAACACCATATATTTT,CAIWIGTGGNTIYF
TRBD2,.,TRBJ2-1,18,TRBV7-2,TGTGCCAGCAGCTTAGAGGGGCGGGAGGCCACGCTGTACAATGAGCAGTTCTTC,CASSLEGREATLYNEQFF
TRBD1,.,TRBJ2-7,15,TRBV11-2,TGTGCCAGCAGCCCCGGACAGGGCGACCTCTACGAGCAGTACTTC,CASSPGQGDLYEQYF
.,.,TRBJ1-2,13,TRBV11-2,TGTGCCAGCAGCTTAGACAGGGGAAGGAGCTACACCTTC,CASSLDRGRSYTF
.,.,TRBJ1-1,13,TRBV19,TGTGCCGCCGCCTGGACGGGGAGCACTGAAGCTTTCTTT,CAAAWTGSTEAFF
TRBD2,.,TRBJ2-7,22,TRBV4-2,TGTGCCAGCAGCCAAGAAGAGGAGAATCCCACCGGGGGGGAGGGATCGGGCTACGAGCAGTACTTC,CASSQEEENPTGGEGSGYEQYF
.,.,TRBJ2-7,12,TRBV19,TGTGCCAGTAGTGCCACAGGGCACGAGCAGTACTTC,CASSATGHEQYF
TRBD1,.,TRBJ1-1,13,TRBV7-9,TGTGCCAGCAGCCTTGACAGGGGGCCTGAAGCTTTCTTT,CASSLDRGPEAFF
.,few,TRBJ1-5,15,TRBV2,TGTGCCAGTAGAGAGTCCAGGGGCTACAATCAGCCCCAGCATTTT,CASRESRGYNQPQHF
.,few,TRBJ2-7,14,TRBV5-4,TGTGCCAGCAGCTCCAAGACAGAAGCCTACGAGCAGTACTTC,CASSSKTEAYEQYF
TRBD1,.,TRBJ2-7,15,TRBV6-1,TGTGCCAGCAGTGAATCGGGACAGGGGGTCTACGAGCAGTACTTC,CASSESGQGVYEQYF
TRBD1,.,TRBJ2-7,15,TRBV9,TGTGCCAGCAGCGTAGACGGGACAGTCTCCTACGAGCAGTACTTC,CASSVDGTVSYEQYF